Given below is one TCR beta chain in context. The source of the sample is a study of blood T cell repertoires in COVID-19. V was pared by 11 bases and J by 0 bases, with 14 bases between. Germline-derived CDR1 and CDR2 are SEHNR and FQNEAQ (reference sequence). This CDR3 is 14 amino acids long. Assay used: immunoSEQ multiplex PCR; TCRdb lists only in-frame clones, some missing. This sample has about 180,000 clones, with approximately 90% found just once. This sequence joins TRBV7-9 and TRBJ2-1; no firm D call. This clonotype was sampled from a woman aged 25-40 years with acute or convalescent COVID-19. Source material: peripheral blood. This chain's CDR3 is CALFSGSSYNEQFF. CDR3 nucleotide sequence: TGTGCCCTCTTCTCGGGTAGCTCCTACAATGAGCAGTTCTTC.